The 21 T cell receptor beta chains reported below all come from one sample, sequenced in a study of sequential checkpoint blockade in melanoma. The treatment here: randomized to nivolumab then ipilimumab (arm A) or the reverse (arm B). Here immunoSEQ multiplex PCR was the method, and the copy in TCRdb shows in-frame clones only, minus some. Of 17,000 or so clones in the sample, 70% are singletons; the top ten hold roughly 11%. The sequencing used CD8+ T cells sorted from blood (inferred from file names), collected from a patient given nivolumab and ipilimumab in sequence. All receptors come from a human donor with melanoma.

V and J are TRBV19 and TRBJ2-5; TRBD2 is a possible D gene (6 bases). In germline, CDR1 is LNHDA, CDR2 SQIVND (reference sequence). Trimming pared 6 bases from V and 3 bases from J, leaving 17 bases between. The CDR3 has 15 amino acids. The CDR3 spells CASRIKTGLEETQYF. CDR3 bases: TGTGCCAGTAGGATCAAAACGGGACTGGAAGAGACCCAGTACTTC. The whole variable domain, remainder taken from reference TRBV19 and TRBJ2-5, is DGGITQSPKYLFRKEGQNVTLSCEQNLNHDAMYWYRQDPGQGLRLIYYSQIVNDFQKGDIAEGYSVSREKKESFPLTVTSAQKNPTAFYLCASRIKTGLEETQYFGPGTRLLVL.

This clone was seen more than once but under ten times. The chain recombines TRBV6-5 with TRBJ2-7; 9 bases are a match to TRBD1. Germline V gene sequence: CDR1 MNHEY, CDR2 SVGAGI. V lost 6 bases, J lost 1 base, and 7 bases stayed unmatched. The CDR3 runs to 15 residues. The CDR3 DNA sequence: TGTGCCAGCAGCCCCGGGACAGGGAAGTCCTACGAGCAGTACTTC. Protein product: CASSPGTGKSYEQYF.

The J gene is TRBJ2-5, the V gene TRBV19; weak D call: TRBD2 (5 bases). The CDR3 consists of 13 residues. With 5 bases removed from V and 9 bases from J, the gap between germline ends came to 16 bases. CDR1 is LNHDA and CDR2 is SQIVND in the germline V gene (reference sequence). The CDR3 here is CASSVRAGEAQYF. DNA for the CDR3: TGTGCCAGTAGTGTCCGGGCGGGTGAAGCCCAGTACTTC.

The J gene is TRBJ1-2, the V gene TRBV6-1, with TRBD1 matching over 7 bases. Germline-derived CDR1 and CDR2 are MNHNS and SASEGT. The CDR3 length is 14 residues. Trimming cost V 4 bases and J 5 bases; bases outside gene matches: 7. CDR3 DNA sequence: TGTGCCAGCAGTGTAGGCCAGGGGGAATATGGCTACACCTTC. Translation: CASSVGQGEYGYTF.

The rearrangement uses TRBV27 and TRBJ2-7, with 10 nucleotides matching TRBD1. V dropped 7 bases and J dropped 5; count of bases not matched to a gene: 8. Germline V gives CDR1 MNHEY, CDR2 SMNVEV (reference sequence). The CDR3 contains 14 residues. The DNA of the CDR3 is TGTGCCAGCAAAACTCTTGGGACAGGGGACGAGCAGTACTTC. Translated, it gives CASKTLGTGDEQYF.

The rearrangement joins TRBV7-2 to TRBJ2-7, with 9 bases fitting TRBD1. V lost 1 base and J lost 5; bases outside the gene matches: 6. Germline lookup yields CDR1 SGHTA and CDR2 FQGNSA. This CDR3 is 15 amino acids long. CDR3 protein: CASSLETGGGNEQYF. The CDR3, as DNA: TGTGCCAGCAGCTTAGAGACAGGGGGAGGCAACGAGCAGTACTTC.

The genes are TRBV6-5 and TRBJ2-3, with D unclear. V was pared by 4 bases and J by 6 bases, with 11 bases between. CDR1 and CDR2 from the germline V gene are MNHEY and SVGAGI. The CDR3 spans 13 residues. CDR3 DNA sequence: TGTGCCAGCAGTTCTATAGTGGAGGATACGCAGTATTTT. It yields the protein CASSSIVEDTQYF.

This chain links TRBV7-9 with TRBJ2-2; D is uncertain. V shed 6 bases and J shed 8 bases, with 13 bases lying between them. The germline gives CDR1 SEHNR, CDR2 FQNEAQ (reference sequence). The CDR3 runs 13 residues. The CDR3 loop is CASRSTMRGELFF. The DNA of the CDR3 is TGTGCCAGCAGGTCGACAATGAGAGGGGAGCTGTTTTTT.

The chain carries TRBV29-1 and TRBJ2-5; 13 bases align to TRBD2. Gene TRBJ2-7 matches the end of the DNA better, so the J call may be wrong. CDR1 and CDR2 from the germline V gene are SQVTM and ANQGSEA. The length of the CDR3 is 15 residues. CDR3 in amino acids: CSVEQTSGRDYEQYF. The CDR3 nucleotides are TGCAGCGTTGAACAAACTAGCGGGAGGGACTACGAGCAGTACTTC.

Here the CDR3 DNA reads TGCGCCAGCAGCCAAGATCATTACAGCTACTATAATTCACCCCTCCACTTT. Translation: CASSQDHYSYYNSPLHF. The chain employs TRBV4-1 and TRBJ1-6; D is undetermined. V was trimmed by 0 bases and J by 3 bases, leaving 12 bases between them. Germline values: CDR1 MGHRA, CDR2 YSYEKL. The length of the CDR3 is 17 residues.

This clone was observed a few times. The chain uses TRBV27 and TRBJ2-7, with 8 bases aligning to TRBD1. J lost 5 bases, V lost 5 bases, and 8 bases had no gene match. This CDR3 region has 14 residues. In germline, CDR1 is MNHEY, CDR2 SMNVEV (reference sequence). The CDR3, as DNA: TGTGCCAGCAGTAAATCACAGGGGGGCCACGAGCAGTACTTC. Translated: CASSKSQGGHEQYF.

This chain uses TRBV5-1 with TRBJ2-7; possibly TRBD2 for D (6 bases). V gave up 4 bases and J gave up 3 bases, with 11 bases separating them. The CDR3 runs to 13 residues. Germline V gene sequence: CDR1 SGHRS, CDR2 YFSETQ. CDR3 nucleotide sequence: TGCGCCAGCAGCGCGGGATCACTCTACGAGCAGTACTTC. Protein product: CASSAGSLYEQYF. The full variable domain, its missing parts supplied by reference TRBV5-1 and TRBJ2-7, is KAGVTQTPRYLIKTRGQQVTLSCSPISGHRSVSWYQQTPGQGLQFLFEYFSETQRNKGNFPGRFSGRQFSNSRSEMNVSTLELGDSALYLCASSAGSLYEQYFGPGTRLTVT.

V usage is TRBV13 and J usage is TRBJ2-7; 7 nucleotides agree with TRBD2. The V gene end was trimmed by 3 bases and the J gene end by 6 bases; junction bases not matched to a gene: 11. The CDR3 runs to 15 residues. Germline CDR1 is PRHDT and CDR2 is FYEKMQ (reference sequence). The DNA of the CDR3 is TGTGCCAGCAGCTTGGGTGGCGGGAGCAGGACCGAGCAGTACTTC. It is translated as CASSLGGGSRTEQYF.

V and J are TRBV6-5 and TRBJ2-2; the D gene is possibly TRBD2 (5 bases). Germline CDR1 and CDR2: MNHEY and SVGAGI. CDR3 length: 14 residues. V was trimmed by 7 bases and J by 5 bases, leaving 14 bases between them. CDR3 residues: CASMVGSKTGELFF. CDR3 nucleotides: TGTGCCAGCATGGTAGGGAGCAAAACCGGGGAGCTGTTTTTT.

DNA for the CDR3: TGTGCCACCAGCAGTCTATCGGGTGAGCAGTACTTC. Protein: CATSSLSGEQYF. The chain is built from TRBV15 and TRBJ2-5; no reliable D call. V shed 3 bases and J shed 11 bases, with 13 bases lying between them. CDR1 is LNHNV and CDR2 is YYDKDF in the germline V gene (reference sequence). The length of the CDR3 is 12 residues.

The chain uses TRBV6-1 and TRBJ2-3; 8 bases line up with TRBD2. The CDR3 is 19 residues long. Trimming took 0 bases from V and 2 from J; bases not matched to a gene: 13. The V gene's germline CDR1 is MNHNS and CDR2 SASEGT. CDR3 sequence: CASSEAAPGAGGFTDTQYF. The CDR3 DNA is TGTGCCAGCAGTGAAGCTGCCCCGGGTGCGGGGGGCTTCACAGATACGCAGTATTTT.

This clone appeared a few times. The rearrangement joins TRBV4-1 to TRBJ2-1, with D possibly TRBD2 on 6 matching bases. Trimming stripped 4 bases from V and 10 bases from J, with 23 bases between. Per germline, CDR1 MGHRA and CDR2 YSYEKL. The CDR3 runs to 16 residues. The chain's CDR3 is CASSRGINGGAGEQFF. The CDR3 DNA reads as TGCGCCAGCAGCCGCGGAATTAATGGAGGGGCAGGGGAGCAGTTCTTC.

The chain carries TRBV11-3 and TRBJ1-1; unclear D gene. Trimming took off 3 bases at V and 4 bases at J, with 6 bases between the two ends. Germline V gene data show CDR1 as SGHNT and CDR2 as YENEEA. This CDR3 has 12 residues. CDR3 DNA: TGTGCCAGCAGCTTCCCCAGCACTGAAGCTTTCTTT. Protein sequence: CASSFPSTEAFF. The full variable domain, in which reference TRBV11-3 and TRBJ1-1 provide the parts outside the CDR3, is EAGVVQSPRYKIIEKKQPVAFWCNPISGHNTLYWYLQNLGQGPELLIRYENEEAVDDSQLPKDRFSAERLKGVDSTLKIQPAELGDSAVYLCASSFPSTEAFFGQGTRLTVV.

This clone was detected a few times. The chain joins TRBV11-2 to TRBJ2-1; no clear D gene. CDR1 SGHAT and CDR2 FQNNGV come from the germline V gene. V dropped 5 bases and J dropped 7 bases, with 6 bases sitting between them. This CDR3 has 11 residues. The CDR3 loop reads CASSILNEQFF. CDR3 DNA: TGTGCCAGCAGCATTCTTAATGAGCAGTTCTTC.

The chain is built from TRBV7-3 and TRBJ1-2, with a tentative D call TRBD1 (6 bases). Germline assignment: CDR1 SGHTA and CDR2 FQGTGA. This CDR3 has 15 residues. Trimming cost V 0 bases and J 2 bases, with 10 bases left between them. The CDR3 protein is CASSLTPTGNYGYTF. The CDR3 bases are TGTGCCAGCAGCTTAACCCCGACAGGCAACTATGGCTACACCTTC.

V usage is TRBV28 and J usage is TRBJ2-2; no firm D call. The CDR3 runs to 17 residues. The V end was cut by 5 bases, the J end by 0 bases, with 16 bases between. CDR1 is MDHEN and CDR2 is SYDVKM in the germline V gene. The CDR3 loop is CASSTDGVASNTGELFF. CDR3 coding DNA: TGTGCCAGCAGTACGGATGGAGTAGCTTCGAACACCGGGGAGCTGTTTTTT.